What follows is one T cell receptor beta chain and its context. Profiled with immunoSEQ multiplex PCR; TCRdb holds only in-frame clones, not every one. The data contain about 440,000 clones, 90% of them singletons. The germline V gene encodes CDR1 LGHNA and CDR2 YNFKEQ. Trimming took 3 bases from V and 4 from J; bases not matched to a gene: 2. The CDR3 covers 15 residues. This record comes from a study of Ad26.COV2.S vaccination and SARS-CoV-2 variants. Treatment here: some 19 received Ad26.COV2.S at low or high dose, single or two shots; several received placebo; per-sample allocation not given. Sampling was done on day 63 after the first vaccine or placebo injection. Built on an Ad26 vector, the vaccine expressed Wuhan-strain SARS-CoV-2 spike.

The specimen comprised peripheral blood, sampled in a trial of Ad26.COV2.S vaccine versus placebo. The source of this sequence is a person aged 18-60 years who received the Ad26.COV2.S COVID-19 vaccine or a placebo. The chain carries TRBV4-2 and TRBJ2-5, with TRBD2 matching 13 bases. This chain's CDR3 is CASSQTSGRIETQYF. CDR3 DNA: TGTGCCAGCAGCCAGACTAGCGGGAGGATAGAGACCCAGTACTTC.